This T cell receptor (beta chain) was retrieved from a study of human T cells and chemical hapten exposure (dated by TCRdb to about 2021). Background for the entire study: For sensitization, 2% DPC in acetone was applied to a roughly 2 cm by roughly 2 cm area of upper inner arm skin. Throughout the study period of 20 to 25 weeks, patients also received therapeutic DPC doses to the scalp every week. Patch testing was performed on the upper back with Finn chambers containing 0.01% DPC, and the patch tests were scored after 6 days according to International Contact Dermatitis Research Group standards. Most of the patients in the cohort were female, and the cohort covered alopecia areata with under or over 50% scalp involvement, alopecia totalis and alopecia universalis. The libraries were sequenced as a pool, and the TCR yield per sample differed mostly because of small variations in library volumes within the pool. Peripheral blood TCR repertoire changes were tracked in vivo in alopecia patients during primary and secondary sensitization to the hapten diphenylcyclopropenone (DPC). Patient blood was sampled pre-sensitization (week 0) and at 2, 6 and about 24 weeks after DPC sensitization. Blood for TCR sequencing was provided by twenty-nine alopecia patients at one to four time points (pre-sensitization, 2, 6 and 24 weeks).

The sample's time point label is to be understood as: patch test 2, 6 weeks after DPC sensitization. Read against the paper, the sample's treatment or condition label means: therapeutic diphenylcyclopropenone sensitization with weekly scalp DPC. At every patch-test visit, the blood draw took place before the patch test was put on. To be eligible, patients had to be aged 18 to 70, diagnosed with alopecia and judged suitable for DPC therapy, while pregnant patients were excluded. Total RNA was extracted from unfractionated whole blood that had been collected in Tempus Blood RNA tubes. The library was prepared using RACE. Sequenced on a NextSeq 500. During library preparation, unique molecular identifiers were attached to individual cDNA molecules so that TCRs could be counted quantitatively and reproducibly. From each blood RNA sample, both TCR alpha and TCR beta chains were sequenced. Processing in the source paper ran as follows. Samples had a median of 95,638 TCRs, with a range from roughly 23,224 to 750,000. V, J and CDR3 annotation of the TCR reads was performed with the Decombinator software suite. To make PS versus PT1 abundance plots, every sample was subsampled to the same number of TCRs (28,000). Expanded TCRs were defined as absent before sensitization and observed at least eight times at the 2-week time point. In-frame beta chains were kept once TCRdb had trimmed the public reads at Q25 with fastp and called clones with MiXCR. Every distinct CDR3 protein forms one entry, paired with its most common genes and DNA. In this record, the V and J calls reflect TCRdb's handling and not the investigators' own analysis. This sample is represented by just over 350,000 distinct CDR3 sequences; around 6% of them were singletons. The ten top clones hold around 5.8% of the sample.

What the research found in general, with its limitations: After repeated subsampling, the strength of the expansion versus patch-test correlation and the threshold at which it became significant changed. Compared with pre-sensitization or healthy control sets, expanded TCRs formed significantly more large CDR3 similarity clusters, which is consistent with antigen-driven responses. The number of PT1 expanded TCRs positively correlated with patch test score, significant at thresholds 8, 16 and 32 but not 4. Because all patients had alopecia, a presumed autoimmune disease, the immune response of the patients might differ from that of healthy individuals. The number of TCRs above 1 in 1000 frequency did not change with DPC sensitization; there was no evidence of global repertoire structure alterations.

The germline V gene gives CDR1 as SNHLY and CDR2 as FYNNEI. V and J are trimmed by 6 bases and 2 bases, and the gene matches miss 6 bases of the junction. Reading from cysteine to phenylalanine, the CDR3 counts 14 amino acids. Solely the CDR3 DNA is kept, with 42 bases framed from the first base. This clonotype was seen repeatedly, ten times or more. There is no known antigen for this receptor. No base-level quality is on record; no much larger clone is a single base apart. The sample here was whole blood, taken in connection with sensitization to the hapten diphenylcyclopropenone (DPC). The chain uses TRBV2 and TRBJ1-2, and TRBD1 matches 7 of the central bases. This sequence originates from a woman between 18 and 29 years old with alopecia areata. Some clones in this sample may be carry-over from other donors' samples. The sequence in DNA is TGTGCCAGCAGGGGGCGGGGACAGAACTATGGCTACACCTTC. Its coded protein is CASRGRGQNYGYTF.